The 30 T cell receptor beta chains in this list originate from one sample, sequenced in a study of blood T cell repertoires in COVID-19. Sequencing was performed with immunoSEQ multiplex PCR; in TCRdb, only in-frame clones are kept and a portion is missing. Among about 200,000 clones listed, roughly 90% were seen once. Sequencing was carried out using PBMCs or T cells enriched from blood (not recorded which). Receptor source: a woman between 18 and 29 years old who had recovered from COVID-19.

The CDR3 nucleotides read TGTGCCAGCAGCACCGGGACAGGGATTCCCGGGGAGCTGTTTTTT. It is translated as CASSTGTGIPGELFF. The V call is TRBV6-4, the J call TRBJ2-2; 9 bases align to TRBD1. The CDR3 covers 15 residues. The junction had 8 bases not matched to a gene; V was cut back by 6 bases and J by 6 bases. CDR1 and CDR2 (germline): MRHNA, SNTAGT.

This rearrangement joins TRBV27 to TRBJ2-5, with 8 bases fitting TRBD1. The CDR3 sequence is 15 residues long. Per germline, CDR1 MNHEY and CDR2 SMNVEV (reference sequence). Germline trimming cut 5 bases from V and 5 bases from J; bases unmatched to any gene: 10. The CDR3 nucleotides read TGTGCCAGCAGTACGTTCAGGGGGCGGGTTGAGACCCAGTACTTC. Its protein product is CASSTFRGRVETQYF.

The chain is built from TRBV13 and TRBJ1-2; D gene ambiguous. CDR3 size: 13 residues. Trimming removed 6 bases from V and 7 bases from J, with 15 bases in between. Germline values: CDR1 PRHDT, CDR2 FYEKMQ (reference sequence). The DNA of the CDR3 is TGTGCCAGCAGTAACCCCGGGGAAGGTGGCTACACCTTC. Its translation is CASSNPGEGGYTF.

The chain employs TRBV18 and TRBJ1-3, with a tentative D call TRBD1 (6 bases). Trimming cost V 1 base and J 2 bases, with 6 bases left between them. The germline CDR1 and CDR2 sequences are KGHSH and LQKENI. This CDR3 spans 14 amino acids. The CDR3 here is CASSPQGAGNTIYF. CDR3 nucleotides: TGTGCCAGCTCACCACAGGGGGCTGGAAACACCATATATTTT.

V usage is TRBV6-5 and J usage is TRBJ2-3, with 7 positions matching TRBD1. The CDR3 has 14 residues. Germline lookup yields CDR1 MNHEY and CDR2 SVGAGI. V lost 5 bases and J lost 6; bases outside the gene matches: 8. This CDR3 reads CASSRQGWADTQYF. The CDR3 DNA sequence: TGTGCCAGCAGTAGACAGGGTTGGGCGGATACGCAGTATTTT.

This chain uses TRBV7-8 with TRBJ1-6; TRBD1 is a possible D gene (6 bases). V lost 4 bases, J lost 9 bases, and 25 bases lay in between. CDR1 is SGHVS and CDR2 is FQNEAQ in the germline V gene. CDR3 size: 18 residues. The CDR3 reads CASSSIPHRELSGSPLHF. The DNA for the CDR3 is TGTGCCAGCAGCTCAATCCCCCACAGGGAATTGAGCGGTTCACCCCTCCACTTT.

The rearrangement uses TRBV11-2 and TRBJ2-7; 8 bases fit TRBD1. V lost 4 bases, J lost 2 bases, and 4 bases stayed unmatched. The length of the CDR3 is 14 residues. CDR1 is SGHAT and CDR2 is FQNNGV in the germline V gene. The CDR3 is CASSYPQGAYEQYF. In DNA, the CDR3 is TGTGCCAGCAGCTACCCACAGGGGGCCTACGAGCAGTACTTC.

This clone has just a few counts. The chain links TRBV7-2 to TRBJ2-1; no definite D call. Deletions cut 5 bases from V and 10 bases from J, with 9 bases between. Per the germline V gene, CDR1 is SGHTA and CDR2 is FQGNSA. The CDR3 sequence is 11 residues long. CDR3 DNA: TGTGCCAGCAGCACTCTGGTCGAGCAGTTCTTC. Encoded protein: CASSTLVEQFF.

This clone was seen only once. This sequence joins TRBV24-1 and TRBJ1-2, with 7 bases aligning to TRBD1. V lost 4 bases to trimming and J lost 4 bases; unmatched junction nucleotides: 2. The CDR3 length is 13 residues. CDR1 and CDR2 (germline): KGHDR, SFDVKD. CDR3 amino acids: CATSEQGSYGYTF. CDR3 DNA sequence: TGTGCCACCAGTGAACAGGGGTCCTATGGCTACACCTTC.

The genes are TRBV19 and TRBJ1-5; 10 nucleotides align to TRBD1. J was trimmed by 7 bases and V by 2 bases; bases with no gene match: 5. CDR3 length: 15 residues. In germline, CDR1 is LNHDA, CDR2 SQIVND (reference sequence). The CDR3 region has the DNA TGTGCCAGTAGTATAAGGGGACAGGGGTTGCAGCCCCAGCATTTT. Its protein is CASSIRGQGLQPQHF.

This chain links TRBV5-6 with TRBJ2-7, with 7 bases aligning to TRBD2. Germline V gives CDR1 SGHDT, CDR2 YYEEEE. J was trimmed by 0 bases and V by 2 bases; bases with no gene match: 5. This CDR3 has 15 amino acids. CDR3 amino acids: CASSFSLAVSYEQYF. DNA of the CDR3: TGTGCCAGCAGCTTCTCCCTAGCGGTCTCCTACGAGCAGTACTTC. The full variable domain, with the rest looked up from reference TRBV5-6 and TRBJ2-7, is DAGVTQSPTHLIKTRGQQVTLRCSPKSGHDTVSWYQQALGQGPQFIFQYYEEEERQRGNFPDRFSGHQFPNYSSELNVNALLLGDSALYLCASSFSLAVSYEQYFGPGTRLTVT.

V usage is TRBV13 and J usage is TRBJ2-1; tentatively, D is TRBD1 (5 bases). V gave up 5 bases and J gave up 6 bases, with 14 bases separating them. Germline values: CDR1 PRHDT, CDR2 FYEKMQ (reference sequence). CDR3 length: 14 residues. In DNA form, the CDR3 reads TGTGCCAGCAGCCCCCCCCAAGGGGTCAATGAGCAGTTCTTC. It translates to CASSPPQGVNEQFF.

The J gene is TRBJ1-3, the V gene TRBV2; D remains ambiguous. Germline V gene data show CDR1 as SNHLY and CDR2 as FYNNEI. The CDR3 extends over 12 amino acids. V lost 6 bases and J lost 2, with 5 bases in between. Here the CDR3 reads CASRFTGNTIYF. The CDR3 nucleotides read TGTGCCAGCAGGTTTACTGGAAACACCATATATTTT.

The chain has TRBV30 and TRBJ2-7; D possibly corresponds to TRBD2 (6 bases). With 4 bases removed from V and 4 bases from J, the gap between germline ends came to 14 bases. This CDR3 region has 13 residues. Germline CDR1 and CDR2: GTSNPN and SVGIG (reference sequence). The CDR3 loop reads CAWTLGTGYEQYF. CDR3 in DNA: TGTGCCTGGACTTTAGGGACTGGATACGAGCAGTACTTC.

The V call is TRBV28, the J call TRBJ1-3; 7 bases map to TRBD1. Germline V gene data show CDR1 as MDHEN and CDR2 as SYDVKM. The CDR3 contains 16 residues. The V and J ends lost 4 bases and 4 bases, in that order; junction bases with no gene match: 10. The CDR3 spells CASSSPFRGLGNTIYF. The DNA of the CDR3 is TGTGCCAGCAGTTCTCCCTTCAGGGGGTTAGGAAACACCATATATTTT.

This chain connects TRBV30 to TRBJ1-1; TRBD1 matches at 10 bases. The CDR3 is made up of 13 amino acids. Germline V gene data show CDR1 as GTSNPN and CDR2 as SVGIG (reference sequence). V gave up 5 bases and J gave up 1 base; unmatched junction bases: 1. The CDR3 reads CAWGTGANTEAFF. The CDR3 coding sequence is TGTGCCTGGGGGACAGGGGCGAACACTGAAGCTTTCTTT.

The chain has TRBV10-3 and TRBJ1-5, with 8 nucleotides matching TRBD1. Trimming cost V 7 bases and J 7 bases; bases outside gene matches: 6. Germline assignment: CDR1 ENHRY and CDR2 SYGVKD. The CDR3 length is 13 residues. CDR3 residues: CAIKPDRDQPQHF. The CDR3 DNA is TGTGCCATCAAACCGGACAGGGACCAGCCCCAGCATTTT.

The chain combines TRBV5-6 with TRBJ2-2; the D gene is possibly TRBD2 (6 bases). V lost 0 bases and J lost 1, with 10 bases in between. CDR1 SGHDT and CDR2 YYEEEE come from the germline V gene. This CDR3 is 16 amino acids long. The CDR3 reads CASSLVRAGNTGELFF. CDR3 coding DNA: TGTGCCAGCAGCTTGGTGCGAGCGGGGAACACCGGGGAGCTGTTTTTT.

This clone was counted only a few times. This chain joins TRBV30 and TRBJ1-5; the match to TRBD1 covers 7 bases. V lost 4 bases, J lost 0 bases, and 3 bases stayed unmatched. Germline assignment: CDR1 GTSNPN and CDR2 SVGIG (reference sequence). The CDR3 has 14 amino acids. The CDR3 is CAWKDRDSNQPQHF. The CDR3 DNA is TGTGCCTGGAAAGACAGGGATAGCAATCAGCCCCAGCATTTT.

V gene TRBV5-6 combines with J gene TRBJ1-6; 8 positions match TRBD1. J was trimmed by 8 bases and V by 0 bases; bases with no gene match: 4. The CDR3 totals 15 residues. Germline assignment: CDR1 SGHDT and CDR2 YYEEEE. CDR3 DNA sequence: TGTGCCAGCAGCTTGGGGGACAGGAGTTATTCACCCCTCCACTTT. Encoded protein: CASSLGDRSYSPLHF.

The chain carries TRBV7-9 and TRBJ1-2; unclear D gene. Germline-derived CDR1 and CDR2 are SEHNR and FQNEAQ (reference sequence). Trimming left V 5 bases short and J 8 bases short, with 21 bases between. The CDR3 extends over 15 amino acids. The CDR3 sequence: CASSDRIGRSSGYTF. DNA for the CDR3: TGTGCCAGCAGCGACCGTATAGGACGATCTAGCGGCTACACCTTC.

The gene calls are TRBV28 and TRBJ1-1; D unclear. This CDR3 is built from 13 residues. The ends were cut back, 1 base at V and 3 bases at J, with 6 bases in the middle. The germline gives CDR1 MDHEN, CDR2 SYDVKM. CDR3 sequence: CASSLSVDTEAFF. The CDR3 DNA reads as TGTGCCAGCAGTTTATCAGTGGACACTGAAGCTTTCTTT.

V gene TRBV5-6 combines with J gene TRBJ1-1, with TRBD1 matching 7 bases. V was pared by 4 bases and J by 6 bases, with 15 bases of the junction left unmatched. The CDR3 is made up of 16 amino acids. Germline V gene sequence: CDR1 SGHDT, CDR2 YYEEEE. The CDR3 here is CASSIRDSIRKAEAFF. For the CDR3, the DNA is TGTGCCAGCAGCATCCGGGACAGTATTCGGAAAGCTGAAGCTTTCTTT.

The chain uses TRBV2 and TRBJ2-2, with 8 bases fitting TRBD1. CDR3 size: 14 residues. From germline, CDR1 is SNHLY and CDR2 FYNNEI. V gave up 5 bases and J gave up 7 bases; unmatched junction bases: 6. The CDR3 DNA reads TGTGCCAGCAGTCGGACAGGGAATGTCGGGGAGCTGTTTTTT. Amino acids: CASSRTGNVGELFF.

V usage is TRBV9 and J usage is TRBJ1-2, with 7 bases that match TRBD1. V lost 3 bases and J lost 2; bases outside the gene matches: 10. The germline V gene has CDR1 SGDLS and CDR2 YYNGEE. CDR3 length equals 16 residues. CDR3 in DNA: TGTGCCAGCAGCGCCCCGTGGGACAGTGGGAACTATGGCTACACCTTC. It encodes CASSAPWDSGNYGYTF.

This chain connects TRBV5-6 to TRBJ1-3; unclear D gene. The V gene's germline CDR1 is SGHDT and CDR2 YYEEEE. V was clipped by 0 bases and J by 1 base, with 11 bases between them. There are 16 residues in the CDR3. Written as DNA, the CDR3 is TGTGCCAGCAGCTTGGGCCCTCGGGGTTCTGGAAACACCATATATTTT. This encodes CASSLGPRGSGNTIYF.

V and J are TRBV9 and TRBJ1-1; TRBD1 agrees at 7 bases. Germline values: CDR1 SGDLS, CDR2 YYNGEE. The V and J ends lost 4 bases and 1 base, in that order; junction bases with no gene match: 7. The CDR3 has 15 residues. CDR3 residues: CASSPRQGENTEAFF. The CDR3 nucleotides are TGTGCCAGCAGCCCAAGACAGGGAGAGAACACTGAAGCTTTCTTT.

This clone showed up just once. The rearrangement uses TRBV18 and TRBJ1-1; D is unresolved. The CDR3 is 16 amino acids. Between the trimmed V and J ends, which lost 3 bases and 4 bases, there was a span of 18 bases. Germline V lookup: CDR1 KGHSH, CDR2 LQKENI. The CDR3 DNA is TGTGCCAGCTCACCCCCCGCGGGGAGGCGGACCACTGAAGCTTTCTTT. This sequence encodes CASSPPAGRRTTEAFF.

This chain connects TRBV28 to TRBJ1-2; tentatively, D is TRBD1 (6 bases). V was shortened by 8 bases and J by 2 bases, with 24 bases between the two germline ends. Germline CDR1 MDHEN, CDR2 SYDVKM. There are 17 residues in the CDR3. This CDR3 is CASSPGGAGSGNYGYTF. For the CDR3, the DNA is TGTGCCAGCTCGCCGGGGGGGGCCGGCTCAGGGAACTATGGCTACACCTTC.

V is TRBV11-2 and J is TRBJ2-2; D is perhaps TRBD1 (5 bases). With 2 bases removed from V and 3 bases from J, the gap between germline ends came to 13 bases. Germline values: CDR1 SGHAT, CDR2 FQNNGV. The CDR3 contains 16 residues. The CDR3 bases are TGTGCCAGCAGCTTACCCAGGGTTGTTGACACCGGGGAGCTGTTTTTT. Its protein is CASSLPRVVDTGELFF.